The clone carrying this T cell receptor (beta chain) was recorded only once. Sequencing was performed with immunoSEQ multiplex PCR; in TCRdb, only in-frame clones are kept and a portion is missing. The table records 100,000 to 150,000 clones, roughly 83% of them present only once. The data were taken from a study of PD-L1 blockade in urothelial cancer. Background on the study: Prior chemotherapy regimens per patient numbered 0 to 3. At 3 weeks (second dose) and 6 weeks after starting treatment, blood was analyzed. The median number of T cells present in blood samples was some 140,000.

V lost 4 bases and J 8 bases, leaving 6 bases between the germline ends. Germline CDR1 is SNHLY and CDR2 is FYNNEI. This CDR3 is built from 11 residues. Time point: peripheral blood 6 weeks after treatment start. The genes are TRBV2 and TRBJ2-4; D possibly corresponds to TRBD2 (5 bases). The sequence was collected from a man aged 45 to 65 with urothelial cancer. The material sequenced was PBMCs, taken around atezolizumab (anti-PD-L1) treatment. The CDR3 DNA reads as TGTGCCAGCAGTGGGGAGCACATTCAGTACTTC. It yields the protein CASSGEHIQYF.